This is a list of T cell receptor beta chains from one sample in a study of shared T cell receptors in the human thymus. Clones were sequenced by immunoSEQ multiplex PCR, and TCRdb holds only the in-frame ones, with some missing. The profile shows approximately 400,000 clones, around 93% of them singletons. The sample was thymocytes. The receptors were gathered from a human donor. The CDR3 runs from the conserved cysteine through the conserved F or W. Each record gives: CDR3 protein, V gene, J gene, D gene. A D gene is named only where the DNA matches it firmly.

CDR3 protein: CASSPRPYEQYF
V gene: TRBV18
J gene: TRBJ2-7
D gene: -

CDR3 protein: CASSTGLEGDEQFF
V gene: TRBV6-5
J gene: TRBJ2-1
D gene: -

CDR3 protein: CASSLRGGTATNEKLFF
V gene: TRBV11-2
J gene: TRBJ1-4
D gene: -

CDR3 protein: CASSPRGGEKLFF
V gene: TRBV9
J gene: TRBJ1-4
D gene: TRBD1

CDR3 protein: CASSFPASTYEQYF
V gene: TRBV28
J gene: TRBJ2-7
D gene: -

CDR3 protein: CASSFTHAEQYF
V gene: TRBV5-4
J gene: TRBJ2-7
D gene: -

CDR3 protein: CASSPSGDLTDTQYF
V gene: TRBV28
J gene: TRBJ2-3
D gene: -

CDR3 protein: CASSRTGWVQPQHF
V gene: TRBV28
J gene: TRBJ1-5
D gene: -

CDR3 protein: CASSIPGEDYEQYF
V gene: TRBV19
J gene: TRBJ2-7
D gene: -

CDR3 protein: CASSLSFWTSQETQYF
V gene: TRBV5-1
J gene: TRBJ2-5
D gene: TRBD2

CDR3 protein: CASSQRKGLATYEQYF
V gene: TRBV4-2
J gene: TRBJ2-7
D gene: TRBD2

CDR3 protein: CASSSRLAHEQYF
V gene: TRBV27
J gene: TRBJ2-7
D gene: TRBD2

CDR3 protein: CASRDRGPGEKLFF
V gene: TRBV25-1
J gene: TRBJ1-4
D gene: TRBD1

CDR3 protein: CASSQKETGDNEQFF
V gene: TRBV14
J gene: TRBJ2-1
D gene: TRBD1

CDR3 protein: CSPTALNEQFF
V gene: TRBV29-1
J gene: TRBJ2-1
D gene: -

CDR3 protein: CASSRGRQSNQPQHF
V gene: TRBV7-2
J gene: TRBJ1-5
D gene: -

CDR3 protein: CASSPQGLYEQYF
V gene: TRBV19
J gene: TRBJ2-7
D gene: -

CDR3 protein: CASSVPENPYF
V gene: TRBV6-1
J gene: TRBJ2-7
D gene: -

CDR3 protein: CASSLESGIDEQYF
V gene: TRBV11-2
J gene: TRBJ2-7
D gene: TRBD2

CDR3 protein: CASSQEGLAGPEQYF
V gene: TRBV4-2
J gene: TRBJ2-7
D gene: TRBD2

CDR3 protein: CASSLGRGSEQYF
V gene: TRBV11-3
J gene: TRBJ2-7
D gene: -

CDR3 protein: CASSQDEGAAYEQYF
V gene: TRBV4-3
J gene: TRBJ2-7
D gene: -

CDR3 protein: CASSEYRYNEQFF
V gene: TRBV10-2
J gene: TRBJ2-1
D gene: -

CDR3 protein: CASSLVPNTGELFF
V gene: TRBV7-6
J gene: TRBJ2-2
D gene: -

CDR3 protein: CASSLSHNEQFF
V gene: TRBV5-1
J gene: TRBJ2-1
D gene: -

CDR3 protein: CASSFITTISYHSYEQYF
V gene: TRBV7-2
J gene: TRBJ2-7
D gene: -

CDR3 protein: CASSLLGAGNTIYF
V gene: TRBV28
J gene: TRBJ1-3
D gene: -

CDR3 protein: CSTPCGGEQYF
V gene: TRBV20-1
J gene: TRBJ2-7
D gene: TRBD2

CDR3 protein: CASSLPDRNTGELFF
V gene: TRBV27
J gene: TRBJ2-2
D gene: -

CDR3 protein: CASSPYPTSVQFF
V gene: TRBV6-6
J gene: TRBJ2-1
D gene: -

CDR3 protein: CASSAGQQFQSNEQYF
V gene: TRBV6-1
J gene: TRBJ2-7
D gene: TRBD1

CDR3 protein: CAWRTPDRHEQYF
V gene: TRBV30
J gene: TRBJ2-7
D gene: -

CDR3 protein: CASRPRRGDRVGQGYTF
V gene: TRBV28
J gene: TRBJ1-2
D gene: TRBD1

CDR3 protein: CASTPGDRGTLSGNTIYF
V gene: TRBV28
J gene: TRBJ1-3
D gene: TRBD1

CDR3 protein: CASSMKHTGGGNEQFF
V gene: TRBV7-3
J gene: TRBJ2-1
D gene: TRBD2

CDR3 protein: CASSLAGSGSDPSTDTQYF
V gene: TRBV5-6
J gene: TRBJ2-3
D gene: TRBD2

CDR3 protein: CASSDFLSGLHSEQYF
V gene: TRBV6-1
J gene: TRBJ2-7
D gene: -

CDR3 protein: CASNVAGGETQYF
V gene: TRBV9
J gene: TRBJ2-5
D gene: TRBD2

CDR3 protein: CASSPLRGNTEAFF
V gene: TRBV7-9
J gene: TRBJ1-1
D gene: -

CDR3 protein: CASSPLAGGSPDTQYF
V gene: TRBV5-1
J gene: TRBJ2-3
D gene: TRBD2

CDR3 protein: CASSLLAGGYNEQFF
V gene: TRBV11-2
J gene: TRBJ2-1
D gene: TRBD2

CDR3 protein: CASSLSGSFTDTQYF
V gene: TRBV27
J gene: TRBJ2-3
D gene: -

CDR3 protein: CASSPLGVSGNTIYF
V gene: TRBV5-1
J gene: TRBJ1-3
D gene: -

CDR3 protein: CASSGTGGFRTGELFF
V gene: TRBV19
J gene: TRBJ2-2
D gene: TRBD1

CDR3 protein: CSVGGQSQGFNTDTQYF
V gene: TRBV29-1
J gene: TRBJ2-3
D gene: -

CDR3 protein: CASDHYRVDGYEQYF
V gene: TRBV7-9
J gene: TRBJ2-7
D gene: -

CDR3 protein: CASSLSTEAFF
V gene: TRBV18
J gene: TRBJ1-1
D gene: -

CDR3 protein: CSAGLPEQYF
V gene: TRBV20-1
J gene: TRBJ2-7
D gene: -

CDR3 protein: CASSPPGFNYGYTF
V gene: TRBV18
J gene: TRBJ1-2
D gene: -

CDR3 protein: CASSSLDRGFSPKTEAFF
V gene: TRBV25-1
J gene: TRBJ1-1
D gene: TRBD1

CDR3 protein: CASSPRSSWYEQYF
V gene: TRBV14
J gene: TRBJ2-7
D gene: -

CDR3 protein: CASSLSIIGGALYQQYF
V gene: TRBV27
J gene: TRBJ2-7
D gene: -